This T cell receptor (beta chain) is from a study of shared clonotypes between healthy human individuals. Overall study context: Per-donor plates numbered three CD4 naive, three CD4 memory, two CD8 naive and one CD8 memory.

Each replicate PCR on the sorted subsets used 200 to 250 ng DNA (around 30,000 T cell genomes). Sequencing was performed with immunoSEQ multiplex PCR; in TCRdb, only in-frame clones are kept and a portion is missing. The data hold about 2.1 million clones, with 85% to 95% observed a single time. J lost 4 bases, V lost 6 bases, and 10 bases had no gene match. This CDR3 spans 16 amino acids. CDR1 and CDR2 (germline): MNHNS, SASEGT. It was CD45RO-negative cells, positively selected for CCR7, that made up naive CD8 cells, with terminally differentiated effector memory CD45RA+ cells excluded. The study drew all its donors from Caucasian adults living in Nashville, Tennessee.

The sequenced sample consisted of naive CD8+ T cells from PBMCs. The V call is TRBV6-1, the J call TRBJ2-1, with 9 bases identical to TRBD2. The sequence was collected from a man aged 18 to 29 in good health. Some clones in this sample may be carry-over from other donors' samples. In DNA form, the CDR3 reads TGTGCCAGCAGGGAACCCGGGACTAGCTTTTACAATGAGCAGTTCTTC. This gives the protein CASREPGTSFYNEQFF.